This paragraph covers one T cell receptor beta chain sequence. Its cognate antigen is unknown. The primer mix had 60 Vbeta and 13 Jbeta primers. Generated by immunoSEQ multiplex PCR, the TCRdb table keeps only in-frame clones and is missing some. The sample includes 180,000 or so clones, over 70% of them seen just once. These data come from a study of cytomegalovirus exposure and HLA in healthy donors. These donors counted as nominally healthy when sampled, but unrecorded immune exposures were likely. General study findings and limits: Researchers reportedly found TCR beta sequences accurately predicted most subjects' HLA-A and HLA-B alleles. Among the sequence variants, a highly shared cluster was likely an artifact of sequencing. Most TCR sequences were seen very rarely across donors, but some public TCRs occurred in many.

The CDR3 length is 12 residues. Germline V gene data show CDR1 as SGDLS and CDR2 as YYNGEE. The V and J ends lost 2 bases and 2 bases respectively, with 4 bases between them. What was sequenced was PBMCs. The genes are TRBV9 and TRBJ2-5, with no clear D. The receptor comes from a male donor in good health and CMV-seronegative. The CDR3 nucleotides read TGTGCCAGCAGCGTGAGTCAAGAGACCCAGTACTTC. It codes for CASSVSQETQYF. The full variable domain, in which reference TRBV9 and TRBJ2-5 provide the parts outside the CDR3, is DSGVTQTPKHLITATGQRVTLRCSPRSGDLSVYWYQQSLDQGLQFLIQYYNGEERAKGNILERFSAQQFPDLHSELNLSSLELGDSALYFCASSVSQETQYFGPGTRLLVL.